This T cell receptor (beta chain) was captured by sequencing in a study of regulatory T cells in long-lasting Graves disease. The V gene's germline CDR1 is MNHNS and CDR2 SASEGT. V was shortened by 7 bases and J by 6 bases, with 15 bases between the two germline ends. This CDR3 region has 13 residues. Study conclusions and caveats: Persistent disease showed a preference for TRBV28, TRBJ1-2 and TRBJ2-5. The persistent group shared roughly 2,700 public clonotypes, more than the 950 to 1,000 shared by new patients.

The time point here: persistent/refractory GD, antithyroid drugs over 5 years with positive TRAb. The TCR library was made from RNA that had been extracted from PBMCs in TRIzol. The diagnosis of Graves' disease used American Thyroid Association guidelines. Remarks on this clonotype: Its antigen remains unidentified.

TCR beta libraries were built with iRepertoire HTBI primers and Arm-PCR of CDR3 regions. TCRdb reprocessed the multiplex PCR reads via MiXCR and lists one record per CDR3 protein. The table lists 700,000 or so distinct CDR3 sequences, 30% of them singletons. Sequencing used peripheral blood mononuclear cells (PBMCs), obtained when the disease was refractory, from a patient treated with antithyroid drugs. This clonotype was sampled from a female donor with Graves disease. This chain connects TRBV6-1 to TRBJ1-1, with D perhaps matching TRBD1 (6 bases). The CDR3 DNA reads TGTGCCAGCATGCGAGGGGGGGTTGCTGAAGCTTTCTTT. Translation gives CASMRGGVAEAFF.